This is a list of T cell receptor beta chains from one sample in a study of beta chain features in type 1 diabetes. Measured with immunoSEQ multiplex PCR; TCRdb has only the in-frame clones, and not every one. The sample consists of approximately 730,000 clones, about an eighth of them appearing once. The sample consisted of naive CD4+ T cells from blood. Every receptor here comes from a man younger than 35 with type 1 diabetes. Each CDR3 is given with its conserved first and last residue. The D gene is left open where the match is weak. The size of a clone is reported for some rows only, either as once, few or many, or as a class for expanded clones.

j_call clone_size v_call cdr3_length d_call cdr3_nt cdr3_aa
TRBJ2-6 few TRBV5-1 17 NA TGCGCCAGCAGCGGGACGACAGGCGTCTCTGGGGCCAACGTCCTGACTTTC CASSGTTGVSGANVLTF
TRBJ2-1 few TRBV5-6 16 NA TGTGCCAGCAGCTGGGCCGGGACCCAAGTTTACAATGAGCAGTTCTTC CASSWAGTQVYNEQFF
TRBJ1-2 NA TRBV27 16 TRBD1 TGTGCCAGCAGAACCGGGACAGGGGGGTTTGTCTATGGCTACACCTTC CASRTGTGGFVYGYTF
TRBJ1-3 NA TRBV7-2 15 NA TGTGCCAGCAGCTTAACCAGAACCTCTGGAAACACCATATATTTT CASSLTRTSGNTIYF
TRBJ2-3 few TRBV5-1 14 TRBD2 TGCGCCAGCAGCAATAGCGGGGGAGCAGATACGCAGTATTTT CASSNSGGADTQYF
TRBJ1-1 NA TRBV29-1 14 NA TGCAGCGTTGTCCGCAGGGCTTTGAACACTGAAGCTTTCTTT CSVVRRALNTEAFF
TRBJ2-1 NA TRBV5-1 15 TRBD2 TGCGCCAGCAGCGAAGGACTAGCAACCTACAATGAGCAGTTCTTC CASSEGLATYNEQFF
TRBJ2-7 few TRBV25-1 14 NA TGTGCCAGCGGGGCGGCTGGGGGCACCTACGAGCAGTACTTC CASGAAGGTYEQYF
TRBJ2-3 few TRBV28 14 TRBD2 TGTGCCAGCAGGGGACTAGCGGGGGTAGATACGCAGTATTTT CASRGLAGVDTQYF
TRBJ2-4 few TRBV27 15 TRBD1 TGTGCCAGCAGTGGCCAACAGGGGAGAGAAAACATTCAGTACTTC CASSGQQGRENIQYF
TRBJ2-7 NA TRBV11-2 14 NA TGTGCCAGCAGCCAGGGCGGGCACTCCTACGAGCAGTACTTC CASSQGGHSYEQYF
TRBJ2-4 NA TRBV5-5 15 NA TGTGCCAGCAGCCCCCCGGGTACAGCCAAAAACATTCAGTACTTC CASSPPGTAKNIQYF
TRBJ2-7 few TRBV14 16 NA TGTGCCAGCAGCCAAGTGGTTAGTCAGGTCCCATACGAGCAGTACTTC CASSQVVSQVPYEQYF
TRBJ2-7 NA TRBV7-7 20 NA TGTGCTAGCGCTGCCAGAAACCGGGGTTTTTATGAGGGTAGGACCTACGAGCAGTACTTC CASAARNRGFYEGRTYEQYF
TRBJ1-5 few TRBV6-5 14 TRBD1 TGTGCCAGCAGTTCTGGACAGGGGAATCAGCCCCAGCATTTT CASSSGQGNQPQHF
TRBJ1-2 NA TRBV9 11 NA TGTGCCAGCAGCGTAGATCGGCAATACACCTTC CASSVDRQYTF
TRBJ1-2 NA TRBV28 17 TRBD1 TGTGCCAGCAGTTTCCCTCCCGACAGGGTAGCTAACTATGGCTACACCTTC CASSFPPDRVANYGYTF
TRBJ1-1 NA TRBV6-6 11 NA TGTGCCAGCAGTTACGAGGGTGGCGCTTTCTTT CASSYEGGAFF
TRBJ2-7 few TRBV6-5 14 NA TGTGCCAGCAGTTACCGCACCTTCTCCTACGAGCAGTACTTC CASSYRTFSYEQYF
TRBJ2-1 NA TRBV29-1 12 NA TGCAGCGCCTCGGGACTTATCCATGAGCAGTTCTTC CSASGLIHEQFF
TRBJ2-5 NA TRBV5-6 12 NA TGTGCCACCCAAGGGGTCGGAGAGACCCAGTACTTC CATQGVGETQYF
TRBJ1-1 NA TRBV6-5 14 NA TGTGCCAGCAGTTATGGGAGTAAGAACACTGAAGCTTTCTTT CASSYGSKNTEAFF
TRBJ1-1 NA TRBV4-2 17 NA TGTGCCAGCAGTACGTTCCGGGGGGCGGCTATGAACACTGAAGCTTTCTTT CASSTFRGAAMNTEAFF
TRBJ1-4 few TRBV7-9 17 NA TGTGCCAGCAGCTCCCCTGAACTAGTACCAACTAATGAAAAACTGTTTTTT CASSSPELVPTNEKLFF
TRBJ2-2 NA TRBV18 12 NA TGTGCCAGCTCATCTGGGACAGGGGAGCTGTTTTTT CASSSGTGELFF
TRBJ2-7 NA TRBV2 12 NA TGTGCCAGCAGGACCGGCTCCTACGAGCAGTACTTC CASRTGSYEQYF
TRBJ1-2 NA TRBV29-1 12 NA TGCAGCGTTGCCGAGGACAGCTATGGCTACACCTTC CSVAEDSYGYTF